This T cell receptor beta chain was retrieved from a study of regulatory T cells in long-lasting Graves disease. Whole-study context: Newly diagnosed Graves' patients had taken antithyroid drugs under 3 months.

Noted time point: newly diagnosed GD, antithyroid drugs for less than 3 months. Extracted PBMC RNA gave rise to the TCR library. The authors built TCR beta libraries using iRepertoire HTBI primers and Arm-PCR of CDR3 regions. TCRdb passed the multiplex PCR reads through MiXCR, listing each CDR3 protein once. Of 400,000 to 450,000 distinct CDR3 sequences listed, less than 20% were seen once; the top ten hold about 10%. In germline, CDR1 is SGDLS, CDR2 YYNGEE. With 4 bases clipped from V and 4 bases from J, the junction kept 11 bases outside the gene matches. This CDR3 has 17 residues. These data also formed part of another study, on T cells in Graves' hyperthyroidism and ophthalmopathy. That publication notes: A 13 V-J signature model discriminated ophthalmopathy versus stable hyperthyroidism. The model predicted ophthalmopathy a median about 6.6 months before onset.

This material consisted of peripheral blood mononuclear cells (PBMCs), taken at new diagnosis, from a patient treated with antithyroid drugs. This clonotype was obtained from a woman in her thirties with Graves disease. This chain joins TRBV9 and TRBJ2-3; 11 nucleotides agree with TRBD1. CDR3: CASSRSPGQGASDTQYF. The CDR3 coding sequence is TGTGCCAGCAGCCGATCTCCTGGACAGGGGGCTTCAGATACGCAGTATTTT.